This T cell receptor beta chain came from a study of cytotoxic CD8 clonotypes in ibrutinib-treated CLL. Study-wide background: Responses: some 24 partial, 2 complete; after median around 70 months, around 15 stayed remitted, some twelve progressed.

The table came from immunoSEQ multiplex PCR; TCRdb's copy has only in-frame clones and leaves some out. The data show a few hundred thousand clones, with 67% seen just once and around 6.6% held by the top ten. Points from the study as a whole: Clonality went higher at ibrutinib response and then dropped back toward baseline at progression.

About this clone: Its antigen remains unknown.

The source of this sequence is a human donor with chronic lymphocytic leukemia. This specimen consisted of PBMCs, obtained after 36 months of ibrutinib treatment.

The CDR3 DNA sequence: TGTGCCAGCAGCCCGGGACAGGGGACCAACAATGAGCAGTTCTTC. Encoded protein: CASSPGQGTNNEQFF. The rearrangement links TRBV7-9 to TRBJ2-1; 10 nucleotides align to TRBD1. Per the germline V gene, CDR1 is SEHNR and CDR2 is FQNEAQ (reference sequence). V was clipped by 5 bases and J by 5 bases; unmatched bases: 6. This CDR3 comprises 15 residues.